This TCR beta chain was identified in a study of PD-1 blockade in classical Hodgkin lymphoma (TCRdb year 2020). Notes on the research overall: Nivolumab dosing was 3 mg/kg intravenously every 2 weeks, continuing until either disease progression or unacceptable toxicity. The study used TCR beta sequencing and CyTOF to define a peripheral blood immune signature of response to PD-1 blockade in classical Hodgkin lymphoma.

Comments on this clone: It lacks a known antigen. One base away there is no much larger clone; base qualities are not given.

Taken from cysteine to phenylalanine, the CDR3 has 14 residues. Only CDR3 DNA remains: 42 bases, in frame from the first base. CDR1 and CDR2 are drawn from the germline V gene: SQVTM, ANQGSEA. V lost 2 bases and J lost 0 bases; the stretch between them is 11 bases long. The label giving this sample's time point can be read as: cycle 4 day 1 (C4D1), after more than 5 weeks of nivolumab. Every trial patient had relapsed after autologous stem cell transplantation, and cohorts A, B and C differed in prior brentuximab vedotin exposure. The trial cohort comprised 56 patients with relapsed/refractory classical Hodgkin lymphoma whose best overall responses were complete response, partial response or progressive disease. In the multi-cohort phase II CheckMate 205 trial, trial patients received single-agent nivolumab. An independent review committee assessed best overall response by applying the 2007 International Working Group response criteria. Trial PBMCs were collected just before the start of nivolumab (C1D1) and during therapy at cycle 2 day 1 and cycle 4 day 1. After peripheral blood was drawn into 8 mL Vacutainer Cell Preparation Tubes, PBMCs were isolated by centrifugation and then cryopreserved.

The Qiagen DNeasy kit was used to extract genomic DNA both from unsorted PBMCs and from the negatively selected CD4+ and CD8+ fractions. TCR beta CDR3 regions were subjected to amplification by immunoSEQ multiplex PCR with primers that anneal to V and J segments. Amplification bias was minimized using a synthetic immune receptor repertoire, and residual bias was removed computationally after sequencing. As for the authors' bioinformatics: Repertoire diversity was quantified as the Shannon entropy index using custom Python scripts. Unsorted, CD4+ and CD8+ repertoires were analyzed separately, except for combined analyses in which CD4+ and CD8+ sequences were merged in silico. Clonal expansion was defined as a frequency increase of at least 2-fold after treatment compared with C1D1, and clones undetected at baseline were assigned a pseudocount of 0.5. Singleton clones were defined as clones with 0 or 1 copy at C1D1, and non-singleton clones were defined as clones with 2 or more copies. Clones expanded in unsorted samples were labelled as CD4+, CD8+ or unknown by matching protein sequences in sorted samples from the same patient. Wilcoxon tests were applied to paired samples to test diversity changes from C1D1 to C4D1. In its TCRdb copy, this immuneACCESS table keeps in-frame sequences only and misses some clones. Where compared with another copy, unresolved V genes explain less than half of these, and the others have no known cause. That table supplies the V and J calls and clone size; D and trimming were determined from the DNA. The sample table contains 100,000 or so clones; only one count was recorded for 85% to 95% of them. The ten top clones hold around 2% of the sample.

The research as a whole found: The study was restricted to a single clinical trial cohort, and the causes of repertoire differences, possibly disease activity or prior therapy, were left undefined. CD4+ but not CD8+ TCR diversity rose significantly by C4D1 (p=0.0027 vs p=0.16), most apparent in complete responders (p=0.02). Baseline diversity similar to that of newly diagnosed patients was observed in trial patients achieving complete response, whereas significantly lower diversity was observed in partial responders and progressors. Baseline TCR diversity was reported as lower in newly diagnosed patients than in healthy donors, and lower still in relapsed/refractory patients. Diversity was lower in patients who began nivolumab less than 1 year after ASCT, so these patients were left out of later analyses to avoid confounding by immune reconstitution.

This receptor chain uses TRBV29-1 and TRBJ2-7, with an unclear D gene assignment. This TCR came from a human donor with classical Hodgkin lymphoma. Sequenced material: peripheral blood mononuclear cells (PBMCs), taken before the fourth cycle of nivolumab. The CDR3 in this case is CSVEIGVSSYEQYF. The DNA sequence reads TGCAGCGTTGAAATAGGAGTTAGCTCCTACGAGCAGTACTTC.